This TCR beta chain was sequenced for a study of regulatory T cells in long-lasting Graves disease. A few counts support this clonotype. In building TCR beta libraries, iRepertoire HTBI primers were used together with Arm-PCR of CDR3 regions. One entry per CDR3 protein results from TCRdb running MiXCR on the multiplex PCR reads. This table has some 470,000 distinct CDR3 sequences, roughly 21% appearing once. This CDR3 has 13 residues. V shed 0 bases and J shed 6 bases, with 5 bases lying between them. Germline lookup yields CDR1 SGHNT and CDR2 YENEEA. The time point was: persistent/refractory GD, antithyroid drugs over 5 years with positive TRAb. With RNA extracted from PBMCs as input, the TCR library was made.

The chain employs TRBV11-3 and TRBJ2-2; D is unresolved. The sequencing here drew on peripheral blood mononuclear cells (PBMCs), taken when the disease was refractory, from a patient treated with antithyroid drugs. This clonotype was sampled from a female donor with Graves disease. CDR3 sequence (DNA): TGTGCCAGCAGCTTAGAGCCCCCCGGGGAGCTGTTTTTT. It specifies CASSLEPPGELFF.